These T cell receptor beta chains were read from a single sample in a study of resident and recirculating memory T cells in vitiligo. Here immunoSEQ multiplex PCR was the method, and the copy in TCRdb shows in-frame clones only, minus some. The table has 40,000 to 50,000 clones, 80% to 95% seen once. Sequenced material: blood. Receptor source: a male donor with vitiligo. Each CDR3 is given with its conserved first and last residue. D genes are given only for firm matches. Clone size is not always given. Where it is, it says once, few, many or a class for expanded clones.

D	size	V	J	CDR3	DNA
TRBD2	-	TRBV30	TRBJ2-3	CAWSVLAGGLTDTQYF	TGTGCCTGGAGTGTACTCGCGGGGGGTCTAACAGATACGCAGTATTTT
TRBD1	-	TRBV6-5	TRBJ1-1	CASNGQGNTEAFF	TGTGCCAGCAACGGACAGGGGAACACTGAAGCTTTCTTT
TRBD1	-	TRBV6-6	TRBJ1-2	CASRGLDRGLGYTF	TGTGCCAGCAGAGGCCTCGACAGGGGATTGGGCTACACCTTC
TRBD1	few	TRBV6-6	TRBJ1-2	CASTRDRGLDGYTF	TGTGCCAGCACCCGGGACAGGGGATTGGATGGCTACACCTTC
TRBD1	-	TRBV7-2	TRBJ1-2	CASSRGQGAGYGYTF	TGTGCCAGCAGCAGGGGACAGGGGGCAGGGTATGGCTACACCTTC
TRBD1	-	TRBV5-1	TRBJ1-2	CASSLGQGGTYGYTF	TGCGCCAGCAGCCTCGGACAGGGGGGTACCTATGGCTACACCTTC
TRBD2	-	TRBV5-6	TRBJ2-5	CASSPGGGSETQYF	TGTGCCAGCAGCCCCGGGGGGGGGTCGGAGACCCAGTACTTC
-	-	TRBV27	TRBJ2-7	CASASSEAPYEQYF	TGTGCCAGCGCCTCTTCGGAGGCCCCCTACGAGCAGTACTTC
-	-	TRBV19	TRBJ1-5	CASSLPAGGPQHF	TGTGCCAGTAGTTTACCGGCCGGGGGGCCCCAGCATTTT
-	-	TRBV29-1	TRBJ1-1	CSVKGQPNTEAFF	TGCAGCGTTAAAGGACAGCCGAACACTGAAGCTTTCTTT
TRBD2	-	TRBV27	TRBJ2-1	CASSSAGGSYNEQFF	TGTGCCAGCAGCTCCGCGGGGGGGTCCTACAATGAGCAGTTCTTC
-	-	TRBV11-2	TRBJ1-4	CASSYTFGGEKLFF	-
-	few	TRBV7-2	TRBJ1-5	CASSLIANQPQHF	TGTGCCAGCAGCTTGATAGCTAATCAGCCCCAGCATTTT
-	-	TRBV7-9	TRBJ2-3	CASSLALRLESTDTQYF	TGTGCCAGCAGCTTAGCTTTGAGATTGGAGTCCACAGATACGCAGTATTTT
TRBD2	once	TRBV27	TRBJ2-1	CASSFTLAGEYNEQFF	TGTGCCAGCAGTTTCACTCTAGCGGGGGAGTACAATGAGCAGTTCTTC
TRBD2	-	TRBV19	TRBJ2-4	CASSMQGGSIQYF	TGTGCCAGTAGTATGCAGGGAGGGAGCATTCAGTACTTC
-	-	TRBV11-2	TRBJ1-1	CASSLGGTRTEAFF	TGTGCCAGCAGCTTAGGAGGGACAAGGACTGAAGCTTTCTTT
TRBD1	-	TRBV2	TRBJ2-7	CASFRPGTGTYEQYF	TGTGCCAGCTTTCGCCCCGGGACAGGGACCTACGAGCAGTACTTC
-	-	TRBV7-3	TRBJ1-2	CASTLKEFYREDYGYTF	TGTGCCAGCACCCTTAAGGAGTTTTACAGGGAAGATTATGGCTACACCTTC
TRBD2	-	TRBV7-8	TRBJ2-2	CASSPSGGGTGELFF	TGTGCCAGCAGCCCCAGCGGGGGGGGCACCGGGGAGCTGTTTTTT
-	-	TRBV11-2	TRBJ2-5	CASSLGLGTTLKETQYF	TGTGCCAGCAGCTTGGGGCTAGGGACAACGCTAAAAGAGACCCAGTACTTC
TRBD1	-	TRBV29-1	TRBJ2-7	CSAGTGGSVHEQYF	TGCAGCGCCGGGACAGGGGGTTCGGTTCACGAGCAGTACTTC
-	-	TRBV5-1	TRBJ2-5	CASMSKPGYLQETQYF	TGCGCCAGCATGTCCAAACCAGGGTACCTACAAGAGACCCAGTACTTC
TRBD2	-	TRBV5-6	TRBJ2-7	CASELAGYEQYF	TGTGCCAGCGAGTTAGCGGGCTACGAGCAGTACTTC
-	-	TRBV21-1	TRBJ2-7	CASSPGARSYEQYF	TGTGCCAGCAGCCCAGGCGCCCGCTCCTACGAGCAGTACTTC
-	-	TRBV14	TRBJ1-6	CAVGRGNSPLHF	TGTGCCGTGGGCAGGGGAAATTCACCCCTCCACTTT
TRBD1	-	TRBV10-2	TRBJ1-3	CASRTGAMNTIYF	TGCGCCAGCCGGACAGGGGCGATGAACACCATATATTTT
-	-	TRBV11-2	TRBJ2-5	CASSREASVIQETQYF	TGTGCCAGCAGCCGAGAAGCTAGCGTAATCCAAGAGACCCAGTACTTC
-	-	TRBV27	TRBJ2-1	CASRRYSGPYNEQFF	TGTGCCAGCCGACGCTACAGCGGCCCCTACAATGAGCAGTTCTTC
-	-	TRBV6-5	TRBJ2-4	CASSYSRENIQYF	TGTGCCAGCAGTTACTCGAGGGAAAACATTCAGTACTTC
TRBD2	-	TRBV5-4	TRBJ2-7	CASSLAGEGSYEQYF	TGTGCCAGCAGCTTGGCCGGGGAGGGGTCCTACGAGCAGTACTTC
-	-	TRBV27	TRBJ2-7	CASSLTQTPGAYEQYF	TGTGCCAGCAGTTTGACTCAAACCCCCGGGGCCTACGAGCAGTACTTC
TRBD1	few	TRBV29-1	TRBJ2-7	CSARQGTEQYF	TGCAGCGCAAGACAGGGCACGGAGCAGTACTTC
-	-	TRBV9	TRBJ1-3	CASSLQGSQPGNTIYF	TGTGCCAGCAGCCTCCAGGGGTCGCAGCCTGGAAACACCATATATTTT
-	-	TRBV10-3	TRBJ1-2	CAITERARIAGENYGYTF	TGTGCCATCACCGAAAGGGCGAGGATAGCAGGGGAAAACTATGGCTACACCTTC
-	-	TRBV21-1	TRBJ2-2	CASSKVPVGRGSITGELFF	-
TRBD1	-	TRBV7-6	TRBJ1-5	CASSFVRDRGNQPQHF	TGTGCCAGCAGCTTTGTAAGGGACAGGGGTAATCAGCCCCAGCATTTT
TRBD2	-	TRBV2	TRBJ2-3	CASSMPGLAGGFTDTQYF	TGTGCCAGCAGTATGCCGGGACTAGCGGGGGGATTCACAGATACGCAGTATTTT
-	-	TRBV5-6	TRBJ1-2	CASSPNPVGGRFYGYTF	TGTGCCAGCAGCCCAAACCCCGTCGGGGGACGGTTTTATGGCTACACCTTC
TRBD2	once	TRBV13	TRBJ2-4	CASSLPRAGDVGNIQYF	TGTGCCAGCAGCCTCCCGAGGGCGGGGGACGTGGGAAACATTCAGTACTTC
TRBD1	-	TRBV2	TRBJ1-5	CASNLQGRLGPQHF	TGTGCCAGCAACCTACAGGGGAGGTTGGGGCCCCAGCATTTT
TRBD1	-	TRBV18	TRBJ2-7	CASSTGVAYEQYF	TGTGCCAGCTCAACAGGGGTAGCCTACGAGCAGTACTTC
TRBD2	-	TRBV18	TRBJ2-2	CASSPYRTSGVGGELFF	TGTGCCAGCTCACCATACCGAACTAGCGGGGTCGGCGGGGAGCTGTTTTTT
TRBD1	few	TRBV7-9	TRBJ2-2	CASSPRTGGRELFF	TGTGCCAGCAGCCCCCGTACAGGGGGGAGGGAGCTGTTTTTT
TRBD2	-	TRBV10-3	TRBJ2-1	CAIRDSGGEYNEQFF	TGTGCCATCAGGGATAGCGGGGGGGAGTACAATGAGCAGTTCTTC
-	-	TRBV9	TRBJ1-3	CASSVEGAGNTIYF	TGTGCCAGCAGCGTAGAAGGGGCTGGAAACACCATATATTTT